This entry lists 14 T cell receptor beta chains sequenced from one sample in a study of Ad26.COV2.S vaccination and SARS-CoV-2 variants. The treatment: around 19 received Ad26.COV2.S at low or high dose, single or two shots; 5 received placebo; per-sample allocation not given. Sample collection was performed on day 63 after the first vaccine or placebo injection. Profiled with immunoSEQ multiplex PCR; TCRdb holds only in-frame clones, not every one. The table includes about 430,000 clones, approximately 92% detected once. The sequencing here drew on peripheral blood, taken in a trial of Ad26.COV2.S vaccine versus placebo. Receptors originate from a person aged 18-60 years who received the Ad26.COV2.S COVID-19 vaccine or a placebo.

CDR3 in DNA: TGCGCCAGCAGCCAAGATATCGCGGGACAGGGCTATGGCTACACCTTC. It specifies CASSQDIAGQGYGYTF. The V gene is TRBV4-3, the J gene TRBJ1-2; 9 positions agree with TRBD1. CDR1 and CDR2 from the germline V gene are LGHNA and YSLEER. J was trimmed by 4 bases and V by 0 bases; bases with no gene match: 6. The CDR3 spans 16 residues.

The chain couples TRBV13 to TRBJ2-2; D remains unclear. CDR3 size: 15 residues. CDR1 and CDR2 (germline): PRHDT, FYEKMQ (reference sequence). V lost 5 bases to trimming and J lost 0 bases, with 10 bases between them. CDR3 region: CASSDDRTNTGELFF. The CDR3, as DNA: TGTGCCAGCAGCGATGACCGGACGAACACCGGGGAGCTGTTTTTT.

The J gene is TRBJ2-2, the V gene TRBV7-9; D remains ambiguous. V was shortened by 1 base and J by 2 bases, with 2 bases between the two germline ends. The CDR3 extends over 13 amino acids. Germline CDR1 is SEHNR and CDR2 is FQNEAQ (reference sequence). The CDR3 region is CASSLGNTGELFF. In DNA form, the CDR3 reads TGTGCCAGCAGCTTAGGTAACACCGGGGAGCTGTTTTTT.

This clone was detected only once. The chain is built from TRBV19 and TRBJ2-5; a possible D gene is TRBD1 (5 bases). V shed 5 bases and J shed 5 bases, with 12 bases lying between them. This CDR3 is 13 amino acids long. CDR1 is LNHDA and CDR2 is SQIVND in the germline V gene (reference sequence). The CDR3 loop reads CASSPQVLETQYF. The CDR3 bases are TGTGCCAGTAGTCCACAGGTACTCGAGACCCAGTACTTC.

V and J are TRBV6-6 and TRBJ2-7; either TRBD1 or TRBD2 may supply D (5 bases each). Trimming stripped 6 bases from V and 1 base from J, with 13 bases between. The CDR3 loop spans 14 amino acids. Germline V gene sequence: CDR1 MNHNY, CDR2 SVGAGI (reference sequence). CDR3 bases: TGTGCCAGCAGCCCCGGGACGGAATCCTACGAGCAGTACTTC. This sequence encodes CASSPGTESYEQYF.

The J gene is TRBJ2-5, the V gene TRBV9, with D tentatively TRBD2 (6 bases). This CDR3 has 17 amino acids. Per the germline V gene, CDR1 is SGDLS and CDR2 is YYNGEE. Trimming stripped 1 base from V and 1 base from J, with 17 bases between. CDR3 amino acids: CASSVWGENSRQETQYF. CDR3 in DNA: TGTGCCAGCAGCGTATGGGGGGAAAATTCCCGCCAAGAGACCCAGTACTTC. The full variable domain, with the rest looked up from reference TRBV9 and TRBJ2-5, is DSGVTQTPKHLITATGQRVTLRCSPRSGDLSVYWYQQSLDQGLQFLIQYYNGEERAKGNILERFSAQQFPDLHSELNLSSLELGDSALYFCASSVWGENSRQETQYFGPGTRLLVL.

The V and J genes are TRBV28 and TRBJ2-5, with 8 bases that match TRBD1. Germline values: CDR1 MDHEN, CDR2 SYDVKM. The CDR3 extends over 14 amino acids. Germline trimming cut 6 bases from V and 2 bases from J; bases unmatched to any gene: 5. The DNA of the CDR3 is TGTGCCAGCAGGCAAGACAGGGGACAAGAGACCCAGTACTTC. It is translated as CASRQDRGQETQYF.

This chain uses TRBV11-2 with TRBJ2-7; 9 positions match TRBD1. The trim removed 4 bases at V and 3 bases at J, leaving 7 bases unmatched. CDR1 and CDR2 (germline): SGHAT, FQNNGV. The CDR3 is 15 amino acids. The CDR3 here is CASSSSDRGDYEQYF. CDR3 DNA sequence: TGTGCCAGCAGCTCGTCAGACAGGGGGGACTACGAGCAGTACTTC.

The chain couples TRBV4-2 to TRBJ2-7; 10 nucleotides align to TRBD1. This CDR3 is built from 15 residues. The V segment lost 2 bases and the J segment 1 base; nucleotides outside the gene matches: 2. Looked up from germline, CDR1 is LGHNA and CDR2 is YNFKEQ. CDR3 nucleotide sequence: TGTGCCAGCAGCCAACTGGGACAGGGGTCCTACGAGCAGTACTTC. It encodes CASSQLGQGSYEQYF.

The chain combines TRBV12-3 or TRBV12-4 with TRBJ2-1, with D perhaps matching TRBD1 (5 bases). The CDR3 sequence is 12 residues long. V lost 4 bases and J lost 10, with 11 bases in between. CDR3 region: CASSSRRGEQFF. In nucleotides, the CDR3 is TGTGCCAGCAGTTCGCGAAGGGGCGAGCAGTTCTTC.

V usage is TRBV4-3 and J usage is TRBJ2-7; 7 bases line up with TRBD1. Germline V CDR1 and CDR2: LGHNA, YSLEER. This CDR3 comprises 16 residues. The trim removed 0 bases at V and 4 bases at J, leaving 9 bases unmatched. Here the CDR3 reads CASSQEIGTAGYEQYF. The CDR3 DNA sequence: TGCGCCAGCAGCCAAGAAATTGGGACAGCCGGATACGAGCAGTACTTC.

The rearrangement links TRBV5-5 to TRBJ2-7; D may be TRBD1 (6 bases). Germline CDR1 reads SGHKS; CDR2 reads YYEKEE (reference sequence). The CDR3 spans 14 residues. V was trimmed by 0 bases and J by 2 bases, leaving 9 bases between them. CDR3: CASSLAGETYEQYF. CDR3 nucleotides: TGTGCCAGCAGCTTGGCAGGGGAGACCTACGAGCAGTACTTC.

The chain has TRBV3-1 (or the pseudogene TRBV3-2) and TRBJ2-1; 8 nucleotides match TRBD1. Trimming cost V 1 base and J 9 bases; bases outside gene matches: 11. The V gene's germline CDR1 is LGHDT and CDR2 YNNKEL (reference sequence). CDR3 length equals 16 residues. The CDR3 DNA sequence: TGTGCCAGCAGCCAAGGAAACGCAGGGGGCTGGGTTGAGCAGTTCTTC. This translates into CASSQGNAGGWVEQFF.

The chain has TRBV19 and TRBJ2-3; D unresolved. The V gene lost 3 bases and the J gene lost 0 bases, with 13 bases spanning the gap. The CDR3 spans 16 residues. CDR1 and CDR2 from the germline V gene are LNHDA and SQIVND (reference sequence). CDR3 bases: TGTGCCAGTAGTATGGCGCATTTCGGAAGCACAGATACGCAGTATTTT. Amino acid sequence: CASSMAHFGSTDTQYF. The full variable domain, its missing parts supplied by reference TRBV19 and TRBJ2-3, is DGGITQSPKYLFRKEGQNVTLSCEQNLNHDAMYWYRQDPGQGLRLIYYSQIVNDFQKGDIAEGYSVSREKKESFPLTVTSAQKNPTAFYLCASSMAHFGSTDTQYFGPGTRLTVL.